Detailed here is one TCR beta chain. Its antigen remains unknown. This sample was included in a study of cytomegalovirus exposure and HLA in healthy donors. Study observations and caveats: Links to common viral pathogens appeared, in a later analysis, for several of the most significant clusters. Per published accounts, TCR beta sequences correctly predicted the HLA-A and HLA-B alleles of most subjects. The authors excluded some V segments, including TRBV6-2 and TRBV6-3, as indistinguishable. In a later analysis, at a false discovery rate of 0.05, roughly 17,000 TCR beta sequences were associated with HLA alleles.

CDR1 is MDHEN, CDR2 SYDVKM, per germline. This CDR3 is 16 amino acids long. Trimming stripped 3 bases from V and 12 bases from J, with 24 bases between. Researchers ran the PCR with 60 Vbeta and 13 Jbeta primers. Measured with immunoSEQ multiplex PCR; TCRdb has only the in-frame clones, and not every one. The data hold 110,000 or so clones, with approximately 69% observed a single time. The sequence came from a man aged 25 to 40 in good health and CMV-seronegative. The chain is built from TRBV28 and TRBJ2-1; the D gene is possibly TRBD2 (7 bases). Sample: PBMCs. The DNA of the CDR3 is TGTGCCAGCAGTTTTGTTGGTGGGGGGGGGCTAGGTGGGCAGTTCTTC. Its protein product is CASSFVGGGGLGGQFF. The variable domain in full, with the rest retrieved from reference TRBV28 and TRBJ2-1, is DVKVTQSSRYLVKRTGEKVFLECVQDMDHENMFWYRQDPGLGLRLIYFSYDVKMKEKGDIPEGYSVSREKKERFSLILESASTNQTSMYLCASSFVGGGGLGGQFFGPGTRLTVL.